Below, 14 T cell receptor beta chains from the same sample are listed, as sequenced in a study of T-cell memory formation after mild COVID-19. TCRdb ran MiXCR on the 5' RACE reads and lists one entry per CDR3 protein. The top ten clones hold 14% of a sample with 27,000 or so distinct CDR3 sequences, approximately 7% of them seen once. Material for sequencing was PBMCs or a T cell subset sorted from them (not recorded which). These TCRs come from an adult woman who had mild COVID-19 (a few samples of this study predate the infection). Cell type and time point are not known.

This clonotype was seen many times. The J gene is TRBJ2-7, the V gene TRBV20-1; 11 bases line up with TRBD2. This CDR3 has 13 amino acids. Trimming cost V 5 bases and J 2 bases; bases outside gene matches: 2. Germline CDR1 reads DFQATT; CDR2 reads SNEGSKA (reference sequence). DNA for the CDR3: TGCAGTGCTCTAGCGGGGGGAACCTACGAGCAGTACTTC. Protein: CSALAGGTYEQYF.

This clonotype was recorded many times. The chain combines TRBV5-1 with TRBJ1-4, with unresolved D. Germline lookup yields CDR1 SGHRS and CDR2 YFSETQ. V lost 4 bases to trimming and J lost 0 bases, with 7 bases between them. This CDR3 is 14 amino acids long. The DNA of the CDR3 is TGCGCCAGCAGCGACAATCCAACTAATGAAAAACTGTTTTTT. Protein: CASSDNPTNEKLFF.

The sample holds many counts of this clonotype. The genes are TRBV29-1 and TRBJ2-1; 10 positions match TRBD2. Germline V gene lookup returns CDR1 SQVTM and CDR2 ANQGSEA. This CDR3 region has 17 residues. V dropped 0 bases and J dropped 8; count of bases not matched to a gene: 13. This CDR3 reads CSVEDDRSGGARDEQFF. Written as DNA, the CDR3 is TGCAGCGTTGAAGATGACCGGAGCGGGGGGGCCCGGGATGAGCAGTTCTTC.

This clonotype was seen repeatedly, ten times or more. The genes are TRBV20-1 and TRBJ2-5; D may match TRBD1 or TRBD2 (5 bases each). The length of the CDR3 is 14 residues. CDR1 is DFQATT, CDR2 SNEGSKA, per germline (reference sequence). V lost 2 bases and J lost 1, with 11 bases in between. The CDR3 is CSARNFGAQETQYF. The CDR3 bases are TGCAGTGCTAGAAATTTCGGGGCCCAAGAGACCCAGTACTTC.

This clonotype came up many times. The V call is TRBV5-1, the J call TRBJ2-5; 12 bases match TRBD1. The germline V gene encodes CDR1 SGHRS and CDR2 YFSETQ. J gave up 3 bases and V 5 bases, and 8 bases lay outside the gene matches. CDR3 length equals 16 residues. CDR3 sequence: CASRKGQGAGEETQYF. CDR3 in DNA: TGCGCCAGCAGAAAGGGACAGGGGGCAGGGGAAGAGACCCAGTACTTC.

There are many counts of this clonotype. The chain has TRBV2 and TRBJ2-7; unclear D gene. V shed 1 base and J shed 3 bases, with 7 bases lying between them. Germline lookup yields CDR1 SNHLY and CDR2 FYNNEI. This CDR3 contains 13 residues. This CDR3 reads CASSEVMIYEQYF. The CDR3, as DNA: TGTGCCAGCAGTGAAGTAATGATCTACGAGCAGTACTTC.

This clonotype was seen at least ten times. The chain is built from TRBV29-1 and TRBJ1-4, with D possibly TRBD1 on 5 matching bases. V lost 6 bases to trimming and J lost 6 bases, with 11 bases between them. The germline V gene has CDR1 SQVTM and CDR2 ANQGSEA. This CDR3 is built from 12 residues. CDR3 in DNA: TGCAGCGTACCAGGGCGGCATGAAAAACTGTTTTTT. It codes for CSVPGRHEKLFF.

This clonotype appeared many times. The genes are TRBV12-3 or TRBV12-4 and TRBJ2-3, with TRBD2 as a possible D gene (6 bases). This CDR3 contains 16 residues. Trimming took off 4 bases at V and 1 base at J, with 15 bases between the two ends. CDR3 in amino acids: CASSSGLLMGTDTQYF. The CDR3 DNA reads TGTGCCAGCAGTTCGGGACTCCTAATGGGCACAGATACGCAGTATTTT.

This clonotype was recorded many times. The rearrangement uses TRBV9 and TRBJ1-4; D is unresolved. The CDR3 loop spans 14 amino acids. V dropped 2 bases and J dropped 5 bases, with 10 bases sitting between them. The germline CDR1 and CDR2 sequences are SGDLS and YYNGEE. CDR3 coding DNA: TGTGCCAGCAGCGTCGGGGTCCAAAATGAAAAACTGTTTTTT. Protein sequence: CASSVGVQNEKLFF. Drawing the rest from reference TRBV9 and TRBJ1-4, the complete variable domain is DSGVTQTPKHLITATGQRVTLRCSPRSGDLSVYWYQQSLDQGLQFLIQYYNGEERAKGNILERFSAQQFPDLHSELNLSSLELGDSALYFCASSVGVQNEKLFFGSGTQLSVL.

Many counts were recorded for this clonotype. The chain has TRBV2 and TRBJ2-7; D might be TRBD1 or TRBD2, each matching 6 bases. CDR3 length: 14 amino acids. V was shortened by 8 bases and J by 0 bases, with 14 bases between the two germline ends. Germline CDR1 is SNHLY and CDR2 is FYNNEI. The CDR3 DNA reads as TGTGCCAGCGTTGACGGGGGCCTCTCCTACGAGCAGTACTTC. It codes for CASVDGGLSYEQYF.

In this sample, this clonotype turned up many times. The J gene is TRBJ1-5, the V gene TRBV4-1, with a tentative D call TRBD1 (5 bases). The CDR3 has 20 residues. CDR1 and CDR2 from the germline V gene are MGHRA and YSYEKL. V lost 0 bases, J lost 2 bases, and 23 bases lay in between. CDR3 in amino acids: CASSQDGTRQGLVGNQPQHF. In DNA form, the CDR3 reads TGCGCCAGCAGCCAAGATGGAACGCGGCAGGGCCTGGTGGGCAATCAGCCCCAGCATTTT.

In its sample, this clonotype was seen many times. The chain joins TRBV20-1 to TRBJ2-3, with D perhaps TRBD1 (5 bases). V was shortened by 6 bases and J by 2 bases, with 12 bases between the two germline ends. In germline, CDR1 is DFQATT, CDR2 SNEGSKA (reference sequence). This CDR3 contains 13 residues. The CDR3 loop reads CSAELTVTDTQYF. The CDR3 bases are TGCAGTGCCGAATTGACAGTCACAGATACGCAGTATTTT.

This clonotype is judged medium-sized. Here the CDR3 DNA reads TGCGCCAGCAGCCAGCTCCGGGACAGGGGGTCTGAAGCTTTCTTT. Translation: CASSQLRDRGSEAFF. V gene TRBV4-1 combines with J gene TRBJ1-1; 11 nucleotides agree with TRBD1. The CDR3 consists of 15 residues. The junction had 6 bases not matched to a gene; V was cut back by 3 bases and J by 6 bases. Germline assignment: CDR1 MGHRA and CDR2 YSYEKL.

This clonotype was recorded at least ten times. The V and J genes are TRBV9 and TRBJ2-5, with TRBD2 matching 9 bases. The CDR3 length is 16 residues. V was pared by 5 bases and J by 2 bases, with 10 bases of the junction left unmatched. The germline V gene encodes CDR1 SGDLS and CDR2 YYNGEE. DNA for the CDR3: TGTGCCAGCAGTGCCGGGACTAGCCCCCAGCAAGAGACCCAGTACTTC. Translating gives CASSAGTSPQQETQYF.